This is a list of T cell receptor beta chains from one sample in a study of cytomegalovirus exposure and HLA in healthy donors. TCRdb keeps only in-frame clones here, not all; method: immunoSEQ multiplex PCR. The sample comprises 160,000 or so clones, about 80% of which are singletons, and around 2.2% rests with the top ten. The sample consisted of PBMCs. These receptors all stem from a man in his sixties in good health and CMV-seronegative. Both conserved end residues are part of each CDR3. Fields, in order: D gene, clone size, V gene, J gene, CDR3 protein, CDR3 DNA. A D gene is named only where the DNA matches it firmly. Only part of the rows carry a size: once, few, many, or a class if the clone is expanded.

TRBD2	.	TRBV7-2	TRBJ2-1	CASRIASGRGNEQFF	TGTGCCAGCAGAATCGCAAGCGGGAGAGGAAATGAGCAGTTCTTC
TRBD1	.	TRBV7-9	TRBJ2-2	CASSLGQVDTGELFF	TGTGCCAGCAGCTTGGGACAGGTCGACACCGGGGAGCTGTTTTTT
TRBD2	few	TRBV5-4	TRBJ2-3	CASSLVAARLAGSNTQYF	TGTGCCAGCAGCTTGGTAGCCGCTCGACTAGCGGGGAGCAATACGCAGTATTTT
.	.	TRBV5-1	TRBJ1-1	CASSPRERAEAFF	TGCGCCAGCAGCCCGCGTGAGAGGGCTGAAGCTTTCTTT
TRBD1	.	TRBV10-2	TRBJ1-1	CASRARQGQRATEAFF	TGCGCCAGCAGGGCCCGACAGGGGCAGAGGGCCACTGAAGCTTTCTTT
.	few	TRBV5-1	TRBJ1-2	CASSLGSGTWGGYGYTF	TGCGCCAGCAGCTTGGGAAGCGGGACCTGGGGCGGGTATGGCTACACCTTC
.	few	TRBV19	TRBJ2-3	CASSTGGVADTQYF	TGTGCCAGTAGCACAGGGGGGGTCGCAGATACGCAGTATTTT
.	once	TRBV4-3	TRBJ2-7	CASSQDARGLGDEQYF	TGCGCCAGCAGCCAAGACGCGCGGGGGCTCGGGGACGAGCAGTACTTC
.	.	TRBV9	TRBJ2-1	CASTRGSSSYNGQFF	TGTGCCAGCACTAGGGGCTCCAGCTCCTACAATGGGCAGTTCTTC
TRBD1	.	TRBV18	TRBJ1-1	CASSLDREEAFF	TGTGCCAGCTCACTGGACAGGGAAGAAGCTTTCTTT
TRBD1	.	TRBV30	TRBJ2-2	CAWSRDRGTGGELFF	TGTGCCTGGAGTCGGGACAGGGGTACGGGCGGGGAGCTGTTTTTT
.	few	TRBV18	TRBJ1-4	CASSPTGRDEKLFF	TGTGCCAGCTCACCCACAGGTCGTGATGAAAAACTGTTTTTT
.	.	TRBV19	TRBJ2-2	CASSLRDHTGELFF	TGTGCCAGTAGTCTCCGGGATCACACCGGGGAGCTGTTTTTT
.	.	TRBV6-1	TRBJ2-7	CASSETGTTYEQYF	TGTGCCAGCAGTGAAACGGGGACAACCTACGAGCAGTACTTC
TRBD1	.	TRBV6-6	TRBJ2-7	CASSTPTGGISYEQYF	TGTGCCAGCAGTACCCCAACAGGGGGCATATCCTACGAGCAGTACTTC
.	.	TRBV19	TRBJ2-2	CASSIPGAPGELFF	TGTGCCAGTAGTATTCCTGGAGCCCCCGGGGAGCTGTTTTTT
TRBD1	.	TRBV7-2	TRBJ2-7	CASSMDRGREQYF	TGTGCCAGCAGCATGGACAGGGGGCGCGAGCAGTACTTC
TRBD1	few	TRBV5-6	TRBJ2-7	CASKGSGLSGGANEQYF	TGTGCCAGCAAAGGTAGTGGATTGTCAGGGGGCGCGAACGAGCAGTACTTC
TRBD1	once	TRBV25-1	TRBJ1-4	CASSVKPGQVREKLFF	TGTGCCAGCAGTGTAAAACCGGGACAGGTAAGGGAAAAACTGTTTTTT
.	.	TRBV11-3	TRBJ1-1	CASSLSPSGEAFF	TGTGCCAGCAGCTTATCTCCCAGTGGTGAAGCTTTCTTT
.	.	TRBV7-2	TRBJ2-7	CASSLVQAFSYEQYF	TGTGCCAGCAGCTTAGTACAGGCGTTTTCCTACGAGCAGTACTTC
TRBD1	.	TRBV27	TRBJ2-1	CASSSDRGAYNEQFF	TGTGCCAGCAGCTCAGACAGGGGGGCCTACAATGAGCAGTTCTTC
.	.	TRBV2	TRBJ2-3	CASSPWGRDTQYF	TGTGCCAGCAGTCCTTGGGGCAGGGATACGCAGTATTTT
TRBD1	medium-sized	TRBV4-2	TRBJ1-1	CASSQEPLQGAATEAFF	TGTGCCAGCAGCCAAGAACCCCTACAGGGGGCGGCCACTGAAGCTTTCTTT
.	once	TRBV27	TRBJ2-7	CASSFSASSYEQYF	TGTGCCAGCAGTTTTTCGGCTAGCTCCTACGAGCAGTACTTC
TRBD2	.	TRBV9	TRBJ2-7	CASSVDRGGEQYF	TGTGCCAGCAGCGTAGATAGGGGAGGGGAGCAGTACTTC
TRBD1	.	TRBV9	TRBJ2-7	CASSPWDRASTEQYF	TGTGCCAGCAGCCCTTGGGACAGGGCGTCAACCGAGCAGTACTTC
.	.	TRBV28	TRBJ2-6	CASSWDKSSGANVLTF	TGTGCCAGCAGTTGGGACAAGTCCTCAGGGGCCAACGTCCTGACTTTC
TRBD1	.	TRBV13	TRBJ1-1	CASSLETGEAFF	TGTGCCAGCAGCTTGGAGACAGGGGAAGCTTTCTTT
TRBD2	few	TRBV19	TRBJ2-7	CASSPTSGAYEQYF	TGTGCCAGTAGTCCAACTAGCGGGGCCTACGAGCAGTACTTC
.	.	TRBV28	TRBJ1-5	CASSFPGDQPQHF	TGTGCCAGCAGTTTTCCGGGGGATCAGCCCCAGCATTTT
TRBD2	.	TRBV11-2	TRBJ2-7	CASSLDIAGAYEQYF	TGTGCCAGCAGCTTAGACATAGCGGGAGCGTACGAGCAGTACTTC
TRBD1	.	TRBV19	TRBJ1-1	CASSVDRGRDTEAFF	TGTGCCAGTAGTGTCGACAGGGGGAGGGACACTGAAGCTTTCTTT
TRBD2	.	TRBV4-3	TRBJ2-1	CASSKATSGRRGNEQFF	TGCGCCAGCAGCAAAGCGACTAGCGGGAGAAGGGGGAATGAGCAGTTCTTC
.	.	TRBV18	TRBJ2-7	CASSLDPPGEQYF	TGTGCCAGCTCACTCGACCCTCCGGGGGAGCAGTACTTC
.	.	TRBV11-2	TRBJ2-5	CASSLDSPRLTIKETQYF	TGTGCCAGCAGCTTAGATTCACCGCGGCTAACTATTAAAGAGACCCAGTACTTC
.	.	TRBV4-3	TRBJ2-5	CASSPRGGGETQYF	TGCGCCAGCAGCCCCCGGGGCGGGGGCGAGACCCAGTACTTC
TRBD1	.	TRBV9	TRBJ1-4	CASSAWDRGNEKLFF	TGTGCCAGCAGCGCCTGGGACAGGGGAAATGAAAAACTGTTTTTT
.	few	TRBV21-1	TRBJ1-5	CASSKGAGGGNQPQHF	TGTGCCAGCAGCAAAGGGGCAGGGGGCGGCAATCAGCCCCAGCATTTT
TRBD2	.	TRBV5-6	TRBJ2-5	CASSSQRGYRVPQYF	TGTGCCAGCAGCAGCCAGCGGGGGTACCGGGTTCCGCAGTACTTC
.	.	TRBV6-6	TRBJ1-6	CASSPPGASNSPLHF	TGTGCCAGCAGTCCTCCAGGGGCTTCAAATTCACCCCTCCACTTT
TRBD2	.	TRBV6-6	TRBJ2-7	CASSPRSAGGSYEQYF	TGTGCCAGCAGCCCACGCTCAGCGGGAGGGTCCTACGAGCAGTACTTC
TRBD2	.	TRBV27	TRBJ2-7	CASSLPVLAGSPGEQYF	TGTGCCAGCAGTTTACCCGTACTAGCGGGAAGCCCGGGAGAGCAGTACTTC
.	once	TRBV12-5	TRBJ2-1	CASGLVRGEQFF	TGTGCTAGTGGTTTGGTACGAGGAGAGCAGTTCTTC
TRBD1	.	TRBV5-1	TRBJ2-2	CASGPGQSVNTGELFF	TGCGCCAGCGGGCCGGGACAGTCAGTGAACACCGGGGAGCTGTTTTTT
.	.	TRBV5-8	TRBJ1-3	CASSPAVGSGNTIYF	TGTGCCAGCAGCCCCGCCGTCGGCTCTGGAAACACCATATATTTT
TRBD1	few	TRBV2	TRBJ2-1	CASSAGQGALMHEQFF	TGTGCCAGCAGTGCGGGACAGGGGGCTTTAATGCATGAGCAGTTCTTC
TRBD1	.	TRBV10-3	TRBJ1-5	CAISERRGSSTGQGGGQPQHF	TGTGCCATCAGTGAGCGGCGGGGATCGTCGACGGGACAGGGAGGCGGGCAGCCCCAGCATTTT
TRBD2	.	TRBV30	TRBJ2-2	CAWSHVLAYNTGELFF	TGTGCCTGGAGCCACGTACTAGCGTACAACACCGGGGAGCTGTTTTTT
.	.	TRBV6-5	TRBJ2-7	CASRLTGGVYEQYF	TGTGCCAGCAGACTGACTGGCGGGGTCTACGAGCAGTACTTC
.	.	TRBV10-3	TRBJ1-4	CAISESFRGGSNEKLFF	TGTGCCATCAGTGAGTCGTTCCGGGGGGGATCTAATGAAAAACTGTTTTTT
.	.	TRBV19	TRBJ2-1	CASSAGGNEQFF	TGTGCCAGTAGTGCTGGGGGGAATGAGCAGTTCTTC
TRBD1	.	TRBV28	TRBJ2-7	CASSVRDRVHEQYF	TGTGCCAGCAGTGTCCGGGACAGGGTTCACGAGCAGTACTTC